These 27 T cell receptor beta chains were sequenced from one sample in a study of cytomegalovirus exposure and HLA in healthy donors (dated by TCRdb to 2017 to 2019). Library method: the immunoSEQ multiplex PCR assay. For the multiplex PCR, a mixture combining 60 forward primers for TCR Vbeta segments and 13 reverse primers for TCR Jbeta segments was used. TCRdb mirrors the immuneACCESS table, restricted to in-frame sequences. Some clones are absent from its copies; in checked studies, under half trace to an unresolved V gene, and the reason for the others is unknown. This sample's table carries some 160,000 clones. The leading ten clones occupy under 2.5% of the sample. The sample consisted of PBMCs. The receptors shown here come from a young man in good health and CMV-seronegative.

The CDR3 loop reads CASSPSRQGYYGYTF. The CDR3 DNA reads as TGTGCCAGTAGTCCTTCCAGACAGGGCTATTATGGCTACACCTTC. The chain has TRBV19 and TRBJ1-2, with 7 bases lining up with TRBD1. The CDR3 length is 15 residues. Trimming removed 5 bases from V and 5 bases from J; junction bases left unmatched: 11. Per the germline V gene, CDR1 is LNHDA and CDR2 is SQIVND (reference sequence).

The V call is TRBV18, the J call TRBJ2-7; the D is unclear. This CDR3 region has 13 residues. Germline V lookup: CDR1 KGHSH, CDR2 LQKENI. V was trimmed by 0 bases and J by 4 bases, leaving 7 bases between them. The CDR3 nucleotides read TGTGCCAGCTCACCACCCGTAATATACGAGCAGTACTTC. The encoded protein is CASSPPVIYEQYF.

The rearrangement uses TRBV15 and TRBJ2-7; TRBD2 matches 9 bases. With V trimmed by 0 bases and J by 4 bases, 4 bases remained unmatched. CDR3 length equals 15 residues. The germline CDR1 and CDR2 sequences are LNHNV and YYDKDF (reference sequence). The CDR3 loop reads CATSRDGTSSYEQYF. CDR3 sequence (DNA): TGTGCCACCAGCAGAGATGGGACTAGCTCTTACGAGCAGTACTTC. Looking up the rest from reference TRBV15 and TRBJ2-7 gives the full variable domain: DAMVIQNPRYQVTQFGKPVTLSCSQTLNHNVMYWYQQKSSQAPKLLFHYYDKDFNNEADTPDNFQSRRPNTSFCFLDIRSPGLGDTAMYLCATSRDGTSSYEQYFGPGTRLTVT.

The CDR3: CASSRGQEGTDTQYF. In DNA, the CDR3 is TGTGCCAGCAGCCGGGGACAGGAGGGAACAGATACGCAGTATTTT. V gene TRBV4-2 combines with J gene TRBJ2-3; 8 bases are shared with TRBD1. After removal of 4 bases from V and 3 bases from J, the junction contained 6 bases not matched to a gene. CDR3 length: 15 amino acids. Germline V gives CDR1 LGHNA, CDR2 YNFKEQ.

This chain links TRBV10-3 with TRBJ1-1, with TRBD1 identical over 7 bases. CDR3 length: 15 amino acids. Germline V CDR1 and CDR2: ENHRY, SYGVKD. V was pared by 3 bases and J by 6 bases, with 10 bases of the junction left unmatched. The CDR3 DNA reads TGTGCCATCAGTGACGACCCAGGGGGACAGCCTGAAGCTTTCTTT. This gives the protein CAISDDPGGQPEAFF.

The J gene is TRBJ1-4, the V gene TRBV19; TRBD1 matches at 8 bases. Per the germline V gene, CDR1 is LNHDA and CDR2 is SQIVND (reference sequence). CDR3 length: 13 residues. Germline trimming cut 7 bases from V and 8 bases from J; bases unmatched to any gene: 6. The CDR3 loop reads CASTARQGEKLFF. The CDR3 coding sequence is TGTGCCAGTACTGCCAGACAGGGGGAAAAACTGTTTTTT.

The chain employs TRBV10-3 and TRBJ1-1, with TRBD1 matching 10 bases. V lost 6 bases, J lost 5 bases, and 6 bases stayed unmatched. CDR1 and CDR2 (germline): ENHRY, SYGVKD. CDR3 length: 14 residues. The CDR3: CAISRQGADTEAFF. The CDR3 DNA follows: TGTGCCATCAGCAGACAGGGGGCGGATACTGAAGCTTTCTTT.

The chain employs TRBV19 and TRBJ2-2; tentative D call: TRBD1 (6 bases). This CDR3 has 16 residues. Trimming removed 5 bases at V and 3 bases at J, with 16 bases between. Germline V gives CDR1 LNHDA, CDR2 SQIVND (reference sequence). CDR3 amino acids: CASSLRRAGDTGELFF. The CDR3 region has the DNA TGTGCCAGTAGTTTACGACGTGCAGGGGACACCGGGGAGCTGTTTTTT.

The chain recombines TRBV29-1 with TRBJ1-1; possible D gene TRBD1, 5 bases. V was clipped by 4 bases and J by 1 base, with 7 bases between them. CDR3 size: 12 residues. Germline CDR1 reads SQVTM; CDR2 reads ANQGSEA. The CDR3 sequence is CSVGGANTEAFF. The CDR3, as DNA: TGCAGCGTTGGCGGGGCGAACACTGAAGCTTTCTTT.

The J gene is TRBJ2-2, the V gene TRBV19, with a possible D match to TRBD1 (8 bases). The length of the CDR3 is 16 residues. Germline V CDR1 and CDR2: LNHDA, SQIVND (reference sequence). V was cut by 5 bases and J by 3 bases, with 16 bases left in between. In DNA form, the CDR3 reads TGTGCCAGTAGTCCTAGGACAGGGAGGGACACCGGGGAGCTGTTTTTT. Residues: CASSPRTGRDTGELFF. Full variable domain (remainder filled in from reference TRBV19 and TRBJ2-2): DGGITQSPKYLFRKEGQNVTLSCEQNLNHDAMYWYRQDPGQGLRLIYYSQIVNDFQKGDIAEGYSVSREKKESFPLTVTSAQKNPTAFYLCASSPRTGRDTGELFFGEGSRLTVL.

The chain recombines TRBV5-1 with TRBJ2-7; 11 bases fit TRBD1. V trimming: 7 bases; J trimming: 6 bases; junction bases outside the gene matches: 9. This CDR3 contains 14 residues. Germline CDR1 is SGHRS and CDR2 is YFSETQ. The CDR3 DNA follows: TGCGCCAGCGGCCCCCGGACAGGGGGCTCCGAGCAGTACTTC. Translating gives CASGPRTGGSEQYF.

The rearrangement joins TRBV7-3 to TRBJ1-1, with D perhaps TRBD1 (6 bases). The V gene lost 5 bases and the J gene lost 3 bases, with 13 bases spanning the gap. CDR1 SGHTA and CDR2 FQGTGA come from the germline V gene. This CDR3 has 14 residues. The CDR3, as DNA: TGTGCCAGCAGCCGTACAGGGCGAGACACTGAAGCTTTCTTT. Translated, it gives CASSRTGRDTEAFF.

V gene TRBV6-1 combines with J gene TRBJ1-1, with 8 bases lining up with TRBD1. After removal of 5 bases from V and 6 bases from J, the junction contained 14 bases not matched to a gene. From germline, CDR1 is MNHNS and CDR2 SASEGT. The CDR3 totals 16 residues. CDR3 loop: CASSQGQGRGYAEAFF. The CDR3 DNA follows: TGTGCCAGCAGTCAAGGACAGGGCCGGGGTTACGCTGAAGCTTTCTTT.

The V and J genes are TRBV6-4 and TRBJ2-1; 9 nucleotides agree with TRBD1. The CDR3 is made up of 14 amino acids. Looked up from germline, CDR1 is MRHNA and CDR2 is SNTAGT. Trimming removed 2 bases from V and 4 bases from J; junction bases left unmatched: 0. CDR3 residues: CASSDGTGYNEQFF. In DNA form, the CDR3 reads TGTGCCAGCAGTGACGGGACAGGGTACAATGAGCAGTTCTTC.

The gene calls are TRBV19 and TRBJ2-2, with TRBD2 matching 8 bases. The CDR3 length is 15 residues. V dropped 7 bases and J dropped 0; count of bases not matched to a gene: 4. CDR1 and CDR2 (germline): LNHDA, SQIVND (reference sequence). The CDR3 sequence: CASKRAGANTGELFF. In nucleotides, the CDR3 is TGTGCCAGTAAACGAGCGGGAGCGAACACCGGGGAGCTGTTTTTT.

The chain employs TRBV9 and TRBJ2-3, with 10 bases aligning to TRBD1. CDR1 is SGDLS, CDR2 YYNGEE, per germline. This CDR3 region has 14 residues. With V trimmed by 3 bases and J by 7 bases, 5 bases remained unmatched. The CDR3 sequence: CASSARQGANTQYF. The CDR3 DNA reads TGTGCCAGCAGCGCCCGACAGGGGGCGAATACGCAGTATTTT.

For this clone: In the same sample, other DNA sequences code for this CDR3. The chain has TRBV5-1 and TRBJ2-5; 7 bases align to TRBD1. Looked up from germline, CDR1 is SGHRS and CDR2 is YFSETQ. With V trimmed by 3 bases and J by 5 bases, 10 bases remained unmatched. The CDR3 runs 15 residues. The CDR3 loop is CASSSRQGLGETQYF. The CDR3 region has the DNA TGCGCCAGCAGCTCTCGACAGGGCCTCGGCGAGACCCAGTACTTC.

The rearrangement links TRBV7-2 to TRBJ2-7; 8 bases are shared with TRBD2. CDR1 SGHTA and CDR2 FQGNSA come from the germline V gene. The junction had 15 bases not matched to a gene; V was cut back by 5 bases and J by 6 bases. The CDR3 has 16 amino acids. The CDR3 nucleotides read TGTGCCAGCAGCCCCGGGAATGGAGCGGGAGCCCTCGAGCAGTACTTC. The encoded protein is CASSPGNGAGALEQYF.

This rearrangement joins TRBV5-4 to TRBJ2-1, with 15 bases matching TRBD2. The V gene's germline CDR1 is SGHNT and CDR2 YYREEE (reference sequence). The CDR3 loop spans 17 amino acids. Unmatched junction bases numbered 10, after V lost 6 bases and J lost 6 bases. In DNA, the CDR3 is TGTGCCAGCATCGGACTAGCGGGAGGGCCTCGAGGCAATGAGCAGTTCTTC. As protein: CASIGLAGGPRGNEQFF.

The gene calls are TRBV6-1 and TRBJ1-6; D uncertain. The CDR3 has 15 residues. The V gene lost 6 bases and the J gene lost 5 bases, with 14 bases spanning the gap. The germline CDR1 and CDR2 sequences are MNHNS and SASEGT. The CDR3 loop is CASSHNGPDNSPLHF. The CDR3 DNA is TGTGCCAGCAGCCACAATGGCCCCGATAATTCACCCCTCCACTTT.

The rearrangement uses TRBV6-1 and TRBJ1-6; TRBD1 aligns across 9 bases. Trimming took 3 bases from V and 7 from J; bases not matched to a gene: 7. CDR1 MNHNS and CDR2 SASEGT come from the germline V gene. This CDR3 spans 16 amino acids. This CDR3 reads CASSDSSGTGNSPLHF. In nucleotides, the CDR3 is TGTGCCAGCAGTGATTCCTCCGGGACAGGGAATTCACCCCTCCACTTT.

The chain carries TRBV5-1 and TRBJ2-1; 10 bases are a match to TRBD1. CDR1 and CDR2 from the germline V gene are SGHRS and YFSETQ. After removal of 4 bases from V and 3 bases from J, the junction contained 4 bases not matched to a gene. The CDR3 loop spans 15 amino acids. The CDR3 nucleotides read TGCGCCAGCAGCCCGACAGGGGGCATCTACAATGAGCAGTTCTTC. Protein product: CASSPTGGIYNEQFF.

This sequence joins TRBV5-1 and TRBJ1-1; possibly TRBD1 for D (5 bases). The ends were cut back, 2 bases at V and 2 bases at J, with 7 bases in the middle. Germline values: CDR1 SGHRS, CDR2 YFSETQ. This CDR3 has 13 residues. In nucleotides, the CDR3 is TGCGCCAGCAGCTTCGGGGGTAACACTGAAGCTTTCTTT. Encoded protein: CASSFGGNTEAFF.

The V and J genes are TRBV19 and TRBJ2-3, with TRBD1 identical over 8 bases. The ends lost 5 bases at V and 3 bases at J; junction bases unmatched: 19. The CDR3 is 19 residues long. Looked up from germline, CDR1 is LNHDA and CDR2 is SQIVND (reference sequence). CDR3 DNA: TGTGCCAGTAGTTTTTATTTCGAAGGACAGGGAATTTTGACAGATACGCAGTATTTT. It specifies CASSFYFEGQGILTDTQYF.

This chain joins TRBV5-1 and TRBJ1-4; a possible D gene is TRBD1 (5 bases). The CDR3 runs 14 residues. Germline V lookup: CDR1 SGHRS, CDR2 YFSETQ. The V and J ends lost 2 bases and 8 bases respectively, with 13 bases between them. The CDR3 loop is CASSFGGTEEKLFF. The CDR3 region has the DNA TGCGCCAGCAGCTTCGGCGGGACGGAAGAAAAACTGTTTTTT.

V and J are TRBV6-7 and TRBJ2-1, with TRBD2 identical over 10 bases. TRBV6-7 qualifies as an ORF whose function is uncertain. There are 18 residues in the CDR3. The junction had 10 bases not matched to a gene; V was cut back by 4 bases and J by 1 base. The DNA of the CDR3 is TGTGCCAGCAGTTCCCTAGCGGGAGATAAAGGGTCCTACAATGAGCAGTTCTTC. Translation gives CASSSLAGDKGSYNEQFF.

The chain has TRBV5-1 and TRBJ2-5; the match to TRBD2 covers 10 bases. Germline V lookup: CDR1 SGHRS, CDR2 YFSETQ. With 5 bases clipped from V and 1 base from J, the junction kept 5 bases outside the gene matches. The length of the CDR3 is 15 residues. CDR3 in amino acids: CASRKASGSQETQYF. CDR3 coding DNA: TGCGCCAGCAGAAAGGCTAGCGGGAGCCAAGAGACCCAGTACTTC.